These T cell receptor beta chains were read from a single sample in a study of cytomegalovirus exposure and HLA in healthy donors. TCRdb's copy holds only in-frame clones and misses some; the assay was immunoSEQ multiplex PCR. In all, the sample yields 35,000 to 45,000 clones. Input material: PBMCs. The receptors stem from a human donor in good health. CDR3s include the opening cysteine and the closing phenylalanine or tryptophan. The D gene is left open where the match is weak.

J gene | D gene | V gene | CDR3 protein | CDR3 DNA
TRBJ1-1 | TRBD1 | TRBV9 | CASSVGGQGNTEAFF | TGTGCCAGCAGCGTAGGGGGACAGGGGAACACTGAAGCTTTCTTT
TRBJ2-7 | . | TRBV28 | CASSLEGWEQYF | TGTGCCAGCAGTTTGGAGGGTTGGGAGCAGTACTTC
TRBJ2-1 | . | TRBV13 | CASSYSLEDDNEQFF | TGTGCCAGCAGCTACTCCTTAGAAGATGACAATGAGCAGTTCTTC
TRBJ2-1 | TRBD2 | TRBV2 | CASSGERGGHNEQFF | TGTGCCAGCAGTGGTGAACGGGGGGGGCACAATGAGCAGTTCTTC
TRBJ2-7 | . | TRBV18 | CASSPHQAGGEQYF | TGTGCCAGCTCACCCCACCAGGCGGGCGGCGAGCAGTACTTC
TRBJ1-2 | . | TRBV18 | CASSPNENYGYTF | TGTGCCAGCTCACCAAATGAGAACTATGGCTACACCTTC
TRBJ1-5 | . | TRBV19 | CASSITGGGNQPQHF | TGTGCCAGTAGTATAACGGGGGGCGGCAATCAGCCCCAGCATTTT
TRBJ2-7 | . | TRBV27 | CASSLNAVHYEQYF | TGTGCCAGCAGTTTAAATGCAGTCCACTACGAGCAGTACTTC
TRBJ1-2 | . | TRBV5-4 | CAGSEQGYYGYTF | TGTGCCGGGTCCGAACAGGGCTACTATGGCTACACCTTC
TRBJ1-1 | TRBD1 | TRBV30 | CAWSTAGTGGLTEAFF | TGTGCCTGGAGTACGGCCGGGACAGGGGGCCTAACTGAAGCTTTCTTT
TRBJ1-2 | TRBD1 | TRBV7-3 | CASSSRQGHGYTF | TGTGCCAGCAGCTCGAGACAGGGGCATGGCTACACCTTC
TRBJ2-2 | . | TRBV30 | CAWTSTGELFF | TGTGCCTGGACGAGTACCGGGGAGCTGTTTTTT
TRBJ1-1 | . | TRBV18 | CASSVEKLATEAFF | TGTGCCAGCTCTGTGGAGAAACTTGCCACTGAAGCTTTCTTT
TRBJ1-2 | . | TRBV28 | CASSLWRDTRDGYTF | TGTGCCAGCAGTTTATGGAGGGACACGAGGGATGGCTACACCTTC
TRBJ1-6 | . | TRBV4-2 | CASSQGGAGDSPLHF | TGTGCCAGCAGCCAAGGGGGCGCTGGCGACTCACCCCTCCACTTT